This entry describes one T cell receptor beta chain. Its antigen remains unidentified. These data come from a study of T cell responses to AZD1222 COVID-19 vaccine. General study results and limits: After the peak T cell response, and only then, were repertoires sampled.

Generated by immunoSEQ multiplex PCR, the TCRdb table keeps only in-frame clones and is missing some. The data show about 120,000 clones, with approximately 91% seen just once and roughly 2.3% held by the top ten. Germline V gene data show CDR1 as SEHNR and CDR2 as FQNEAQ (reference sequence). The CDR3 runs 14 residues. V lost 0 bases to trimming and J lost 5 bases, with 10 bases between them. Sequences were derived from peripheral blood, sampled on day 0 of AZD1222 vaccination. The receptor was isolated from an adult in good health. The chain joins TRBV7-9 to TRBJ2-5; D is uncertain. For the CDR3, the DNA is TGTGCCAGCAGCTTAGCCTCGGACGGGGAGACCCAGTACTTC. It specifies CASSLASDGETQYF.